The 28 T cell receptor beta chains below come from one sample, sequenced in a study of blood T cell repertoires in COVID-19. TCRdb's table, derived via immunoSEQ multiplex PCR, lists solely in-frame clones and lacks some. Found here are about 38,000 clones, around four fifths of them singletons; the top ten hold around 5%. The specimen was peripheral blood. The receptors here all came from a man in his forties or fifties with active COVID-19.

The CDR3 DNA reads as TGTGCCAGCAGCTCCTCCTCCGGGACTTACACCGGGGAGCTGTTTTTT. This encodes CASSSSSGTYTGELFF. This chain uses TRBV7-8 with TRBJ2-2; tentative D call: TRBD2 (6 bases). There are 16 residues in the CDR3. The V end lost 4 bases, the J end lost 3 bases, and 15 bases lay between the germline ends. Per germline, CDR1 SGHVS and CDR2 FQNEAQ.

The chain combines TRBV24-1 with TRBJ2-4; TRBD2 might be the D (6 bases). The CDR3 has 14 amino acids. Trimming removed 3 bases at V and 4 bases at J, with 9 bases between. Germline V CDR1 and CDR2: KGHDR, SFDVKD. CDR3 in DNA: TGTGCCACCAGTGATGGGGGGTCAAAAAACATTCAGTACTTC. It encodes CATSDGGSKNIQYF.

V gene TRBV19 combines with J gene TRBJ2-2; TRBD2 matches 9 bases. The V gene end was trimmed by 9 bases and the J gene end by 1 base; junction bases not matched to a gene: 3. The CDR3 has 14 amino acids. Germline lookup yields CDR1 LNHDA and CDR2 SQIVND (reference sequence). CDR3 sequence reads: CASNSGGNTGELFF. The CDR3 bases are TGTGCCAGCAATAGCGGGGGGAACACCGGGGAGCTGTTTTTT.

In its sample, this clone was seen once. V and J are TRBV4-3 and TRBJ1-3, with D unclear. The germline V gene has CDR1 LGHNA and CDR2 YSLEER. V lost 0 bases, J lost 0 bases, and 12 bases lay in between. The CDR3 length is 17 residues. The CDR3, as DNA: TGCGCCAGCAGCCAAGAGGGGAGACGGAGCTCTGGAAACACCATATATTTT. This translates into CASSQEGRRSSGNTIYF.

CDR3 protein: CASSLDRGSIMNTEAFF. As DNA, the CDR3 is TGTGCCAGCAGCTTGGATCGAGGCAGCATTATGAACACTGAAGCTTTCTTT. This chain joins TRBV5-4 and TRBJ1-1; D gene ambiguous. The CDR3 loop spans 17 amino acids. Germline CDR1 reads SGHNT; CDR2 reads YYREEE (reference sequence). The ends were cut back, 0 bases at V and 0 bases at J, with 15 bases in the middle.

V and J are TRBV29-1 and TRBJ2-7; 8 positions match TRBD1. The CDR3 is made up of 14 amino acids. CDR1 and CDR2 (germline): SQVTM, ANQGSEA. V was clipped by 2 bases and J by 4 bases; unmatched bases: 7. CDR3 bases: TGCAGCGTTGAATCGGGACAGGATAGTTACGAGCAGTACTTC. The encoded protein is CSVESGQDSYEQYF.

This chain links TRBV24-1 with TRBJ2-7; D not resolved. With 7 bases removed from V and 3 bases from J, the gap between germline ends came to 30 bases. The CDR3 length is 19 residues. The germline gives CDR1 KGHDR, CDR2 SFDVKD. Here the CDR3 reads CATRYAREVSWLLDYEQYF. In nucleotides, the CDR3 is TGTGCCACCAGATACGCTCGTGAGGTTTCGTGGTTGCTGGACTACGAGCAGTACTTC.

The chain is built from TRBV28 and TRBJ1-4; D uncertain. V was cut by 5 bases and J by 7 bases, with 11 bases left in between. CDR1 is MDHEN and CDR2 is SYDVKM in the germline V gene. The CDR3 contains 13 residues. CDR3 DNA: TGTGCCAGCAGTCCCCCCTGGAGTGAAAAACTGTTTTTT. Protein product: CASSPPWSEKLFF. Based on the CDR3 plus reference TRBV28 and TRBJ1-4, the full variable domain is DVKVTQSSRYLVKRTGEKVFLECVQDMDHENMFWYRQDPGLGLRLIYFSYDVKMKEKGDIPEGYSVSREKKERFSLILESASTNQTSMYLCASSPPWSEKLFFGSGTQLSVL.

V is TRBV6-2 or TRBV6-3 and J is TRBJ2-7; the match to TRBD2 covers 12 bases. The CDR3 has 15 residues. Per the germline V gene, CDR1 is MNHEY and CDR2 is SVGEGT. The V and J ends lost 2 bases and 7 bases, in that order; junction bases with no gene match: 6. Written as DNA, the CDR3 is TGTGCCAGCAGTTACGCCCCTAGCGGGGGGGGAGAGCAGTACTTC. Protein product: CASSYAPSGGGEQYF.

J is TRBJ2-3 and V is TRBV18; TRBD2 is a possible D gene (5 bases). V shed 0 bases and J shed 4 bases, with 8 bases lying between them. Germline V gene sequence: CDR1 KGHSH, CDR2 LQKENI. The CDR3 consists of 14 residues. The DNA of the CDR3 is TGTGCCAGCTCACCACCGGGAGAGGCAGATACGCAGTATTTT. It translates to CASSPPGEADTQYF.

The chain has TRBV27 and TRBJ1-1; tentative D call: TRBD1 (6 bases). The germline V and J ends were trimmed by 2 bases and 4 bases, with 11 bases remaining between them. The CDR3 is 14 amino acids. Germline CDR1 is MNHEY and CDR2 is SMNVEV (reference sequence). In DNA form, the CDR3 reads TGTGCCAGCAGTTTAGGACAGCCAGGCACTGAAGCTTTCTTT. This encodes CASSLGQPGTEAFF.

This clone was counted once. This sequence joins TRBV28 and TRBJ2-7; D unclear. The V end was cut by 4 bases, the J end by 3 bases, with 4 bases between. CDR3 length equals 11 residues. The germline V gene encodes CDR1 MDHEN and CDR2 SYDVKM. CDR3 sequence: CASSSHYEQYF. The CDR3 DNA sequence: TGTGCCAGCAGTTCCCACTACGAGCAGTACTTC.

The chain uses TRBV6-5 and TRBJ1-2; 9 bases fit TRBD1. V was clipped by 7 bases and J by 2 bases; unmatched bases: 2. The CDR3 extends over 13 amino acids. Germline CDR1 is MNHEY and CDR2 is SVGAGI. The CDR3 DNA reads TGTGCCAGCAATGGACAGGGGAACTATGGCTACACCTTC. As protein: CASNGQGNYGYTF.

CDR3 loop: CASTREGYEQYF. Here the CDR3 DNA reads TGTGCCAGCACCCGGGAAGGATACGAGCAGTACTTC. This chain joins TRBV12-3 or TRBV12-4 and TRBJ2-7, with D perhaps matching TRBD2 (5 bases). The V end was cut by 7 bases, the J end by 4 bases, with 11 bases between. The CDR3 has 12 residues.

This chain uses TRBV10-3 with TRBJ2-3; a possible D gene is TRBD1 (6 bases). CDR3 length: 17 amino acids. CDR1 is ENHRY, CDR2 SYGVKD, per germline. Trimming took 0 bases from V and 2 from J, leaving 15 bases between them. The DNA for the CDR3 is TGTGCCATCAGTGAGTCAGGTGGCAGGGGCAACACAGATACGCAGTATTTT. Protein: CAISESGGRGNTDTQYF.

V gene TRBV28 combines with J gene TRBJ1-6; possible D gene TRBD1, 5 bases. Trimming stripped 2 bases from V and 3 bases from J, with 11 bases between. CDR1 and CDR2 from the germline V gene are MDHEN and SYDVKM. This CDR3 has 16 amino acids. The DNA for the CDR3 is TGTGCCAGCAGTTTACCGGGACTCCACTATAATTCACCCCTCCACTTT. Amino acids: CASSLPGLHYNSPLHF.

This chain uses TRBV7-9 with TRBJ1-4; 9 nucleotides agree with TRBD1. V shed 5 bases and J 4 bases; nucleotides not matched to a gene: 5. The CDR3 runs to 15 residues. From germline, CDR1 is SEHNR and CDR2 FQNEAQ (reference sequence). The CDR3 spells CASSPDRGNNEKLFF. CDR3 DNA sequence: TGTGCCAGCAGCCCGGACAGGGGTAATAATGAAAAACTGTTTTTT.

V is TRBV5-1 and J is TRBJ2-1, with TRBD2 matching 14 bases. V dropped 4 bases and J dropped 5; count of bases not matched to a gene: 5. This CDR3 contains 16 residues. CDR1 and CDR2 from the germline V gene are SGHRS and YFSETQ. CDR3 amino acids: CASSPGLAGGHNEQFF. The CDR3 bases are TGCGCCAGCAGCCCCGGACTAGCGGGGGGCCACAATGAGCAGTTCTTC.

This chain joins TRBV7-9 and TRBJ2-2; D gene uncertain. V dropped 2 bases and J dropped 1 base, with 11 bases sitting between them. This CDR3 contains 16 residues. Germline CDR1 is SEHNR and CDR2 is FQNEAQ (reference sequence). In DNA form, the CDR3 reads TGTGCCAGCAGCTTATTCGAGTCAAGGAACACCGGGGAGCTGTTTTTT. It translates to CASSLFESRNTGELFF.

This clone was observed a handful of times. The chain uses TRBV27 and TRBJ2-7, with D possibly TRBD2 on 5 matching bases. V lost 2 bases to trimming and J lost 2 bases, with 13 bases between them. CDR3 length equals 15 residues. CDR1 and CDR2 from the germline V gene are MNHEY and SMNVEV (reference sequence). As DNA, the CDR3 is TGTGCCAGCAGTTTACAAGAGGGCCAGGCCTACGAGCAGTACTTC. This codes for CASSLQEGQAYEQYF.

In its sample, this clone ranks as medium-sized. The chain uses TRBV3-1 (or the pseudogene TRBV3-2) and TRBJ2-3; 7 nucleotides match TRBD2. The germline V gene encodes CDR1 LGHDT and CDR2 YNNKEL (reference sequence). The ends lost 0 bases at V and 2 bases at J; junction bases unmatched: 11. CDR3 length equals 18 residues. The CDR3 protein is CASSQEISWEGPTDTQYF. The DNA of the CDR3 is TGTGCCAGCAGCCAAGAGATTTCTTGGGAGGGCCCCACAGATACGCAGTATTTT.

The chain joins TRBV27 to TRBJ2-3; TRBD2 matches 8 bases. Per germline, CDR1 MNHEY and CDR2 SMNVEV (reference sequence). J was trimmed by 9 bases and V by 3 bases; bases with no gene match: 17. The CDR3 spans 17 residues. CDR3 in amino acids: CASSLSQRGWGRGTQYF. CDR3 DNA: TGTGCCAGCAGTTTGTCCCAGCGGGGGTGGGGGAGAGGGACGCAGTATTTT.

CDR3 protein: CASSTGGYTEAFF. CDR3 sequence (DNA): TGTGCCAGCTCTACAGGGGGCTACACTGAAGCTTTCTTT. The V and J genes are TRBV18 and TRBJ1-1; 9 nucleotides match TRBD1. The V gene's germline CDR1 is KGHSH and CDR2 LQKENI. The CDR3 totals 13 residues. Trimming cost V 6 bases and J 3 bases; bases outside gene matches: 2.

This clone came up a few times. The chain recombines TRBV15 with TRBJ2-7, with a weak D call TRBD1 (7 bases). The CDR3 consists of 14 residues. Germline V gene lookup returns CDR1 LNHNV and CDR2 YYDKDF (reference sequence). The ends were cut back, 3 bases at V and 5 bases at J, with 14 bases in the middle. In DNA, the CDR3 is TGTGCCACCAGCAGTAATCAGGGGGGTGACGAGCAGTACTTC. Its translation is CATSSNQGGDEQYF. The full variable domain, rest sourced from reference TRBV15 and TRBJ2-7, is DAMVIQNPRYQVTQFGKPVTLSCSQTLNHNVMYWYQQKSSQAPKLLFHYYDKDFNNEADTPDNFQSRRPNTSFCFLDIRSPGLGDTAMYLCATSSNQGGDEQYFGPGTRLTVT.

This sequence joins TRBV16 and TRBJ1-3; 7 bases match TRBD1. V shed 4 bases and J 2 bases; nucleotides not matched to a gene: 5. Per germline, CDR1 KGHSY and CDR2 FQNENV. The CDR3 consists of 15 residues. CDR3 in DNA: TGTGCCAGCAGCCCCCTGAGGGGGCCTGGAAACACCATATATTTT. This sequence encodes CASSPLRGPGNTIYF.

The rearrangement uses TRBV19 and TRBJ2-1, with a tentative D call TRBD2 (5 bases). V dropped 0 bases and J dropped 6 bases, with 12 bases sitting between them. From germline, CDR1 is LNHDA and CDR2 SQIVND (reference sequence). This CDR3 contains 15 residues. The CDR3 DNA reads TGTGCCAGTAGTATAGAGGGCTCCCGGGGCAATGAGCAGTTCTTC. It codes for CASSIEGSRGNEQFF.

The gene calls are TRBV19 and TRBJ1-1; a weak D match, TRBD1 (5 bases). CDR3 length equals 13 residues. Germline V gene lookup returns CDR1 LNHDA and CDR2 SQIVND (reference sequence). The V gene lost 4 bases and the J gene lost 1 base, with 7 bases spanning the gap. For the CDR3, the DNA is TGTGCCAGTAGTACTCAGGGGAACACTGAAGCTTTCTTT. This sequence encodes CASSTQGNTEAFF.

This clone was observed a handful of times. The rearrangement links TRBV19 to TRBJ1-4; 8 nucleotides agree with TRBD1. The length of the CDR3 is 19 residues. The germline gives CDR1 LNHDA, CDR2 SQIVND (reference sequence). V gave up 6 bases and J gave up 8 bases; unmatched junction bases: 23. The CDR3 reads CASSPGQGPLADGGEKLFF. CDR3 DNA sequence: TGTGCCAGTAGCCCTGGACAGGGCCCTTTGGCGGATGGGGGGGAAAAACTGTTTTTT.